What follows are 26 T cell receptor beta chains derived from one specimen sequenced in a study of PD-L1 blockade in urothelial cancer. The repertoire was sequenced with immunoSEQ multiplex PCR; TCRdb's copy has only in-frame clones and lacks some. Here the sample spans 1,500 to 2,000 clones, 33% being singletons. The source material was tumor tissue, sampled before atezolizumab (anti-PD-L1) treatment. These receptor sequences come from a man in his sixties with urothelial cancer.

This clone appeared a few times. V is TRBV6-8 and J is TRBJ2-4; D is possibly TRBD1 (5 bases). The CDR3 spans 19 residues. With 5 bases removed from V and 4 bases from J, the gap between germline ends came to 27 bases. Germline CDR1 and CDR2: MNHGY and SAAAGT. The DNA of the CDR3 is TGTGCCAGCAGTGACCCCGAAGGACCCGAACAGGTCGAGAAAAACATTCAGTACTTC. Amino acids: CASSDPEGPEQVEKNIQYF.

This clone is medium-sized. The chain links TRBV10-2 to TRBJ2-2; the match to TRBD2 covers 11 bases. The V segment lost 8 bases and the J segment 2 bases; nucleotides outside the gene matches: 1. CDR1 is WSHSY, CDR2 SAAADI, per germline. The length of the CDR3 is 14 residues. In nucleotides, the CDR3 is TGCGCCAGCGGGACTAGCGGTAACACCGGGGAGCTGTTTTTT. Encoded protein: CASGTSGNTGELFF.

This rearrangement joins TRBV18 to TRBJ2-2; the D gene could be TRBD1 or TRBD2 (5 bases each). The CDR3 covers 14 residues. V lost 5 bases to trimming and J lost 2 bases, with 9 bases between them. CDR1 and CDR2 from the germline V gene are KGHSH and LQKENI. CDR3 protein: CASSEGPNTGELFF. In DNA form, the CDR3 reads TGTGCCAGCTCAGAGGGACCCAACACCGGGGAGCTGTTTTTT.

By its share, this clone is large. V usage is TRBV30 and J usage is TRBJ1-2; D gene unclear. V was pared by 2 bases and J by 6 bases, with 19 bases between. CDR1 is GTSNPN and CDR2 is SVGIG in the germline V gene (reference sequence). The length of the CDR3 is 15 residues. Here the CDR3 reads CAWSKRRSGYDGYTF. CDR3 DNA sequence: TGTGCCTGGAGTAAACGTAGATCGGGTTACGATGGCTACACCTTC.

This clone rates as medium-sized (0.01 to 0.1%). This chain uses TRBV6-8 with TRBJ2-7; D possibly corresponds to TRBD1 (6 bases). This CDR3 comprises 13 residues. V lost 6 bases to trimming and J lost 3 bases, with 12 bases between them. Germline lookup yields CDR1 MNHGY and CDR2 SAAAGT. The CDR3 nucleotides are TGTGCCAGCAGCCCGGGACAATTCTACGAGCAGTACTTC. This sequence encodes CASSPGQFYEQYF.

The rearrangement joins TRBV12-5 to TRBJ2-1; no reliable D call. This CDR3 comprises 13 residues. Looked up from germline, CDR1 is LGHNT and CDR2 is FRNRAP. V dropped 0 bases and J dropped 8 bases, with 8 bases sitting between them. The DNA for the CDR3 is TGTGCTAGTGGTTTGGTAAATCGGCATGAGCAGTTCTTC. Amino acids: CASGLVNRHEQFF.

The chain is built from TRBV30 and TRBJ2-1, with TRBD1 identical over 7 bases. The CDR3 is 14 amino acids. V lost 5 bases and J lost 4; bases outside the gene matches: 8. Germline CDR1 is GTSNPN and CDR2 is SVGIG (reference sequence). The CDR3 reads CAWALGTAYNEQFF. In DNA, the CDR3 is TGTGCCTGGGCCCTCGGGACAGCTTACAATGAGCAGTTCTTC.

This clone was seen a handful of times. At one of its ends the junction is not consistent with the germline gene, which may arise from a read error. V usage is TRBV10-2 and J usage is TRBJ2-3, with 7 bases matching TRBD2. Germline V gene lookup returns CDR1 WSHSY and CDR2 SAAADI. The CDR3 is 13 amino acids. Here the CDR3 reads CVSRARGADTQYF. The DNA for the CDR3 is TGCGTCAGCAGAGCACGGGGGGCAGATACGCAGTATTTT.

This clone was detected only once. The V and J genes are TRBV29-1 and TRBJ2-1, with 7 positions matching TRBD2. V was clipped by 3 bases and J by 5 bases; unmatched bases: 7. The CDR3 has 14 residues. Germline loops: CDR1 SQVTM, CDR2 ANQGSEA. The CDR3 coding sequence is TGCAGCGTTGACCGAGCGGGGCTTAACAATGAGCAGTTCTTC. This gives the protein CSVDRAGLNNEQFF.

This clone qualifies as large. The V and J genes are TRBV15 and TRBJ2-7; TRBD1 agrees at 7 bases. CDR3 length: 14 residues. Germline lookup yields CDR1 LNHNV and CDR2 YYDKDF (reference sequence). V trimming: 0 bases; J trimming: 5 bases; junction bases outside the gene matches: 4. The CDR3 region is CATSRELGGHEQYF. In DNA form, the CDR3 reads TGTGCCACCAGCAGAGAGTTAGGGGGCCACGAGCAGTACTTC.

The V gene is TRBV18, the J gene TRBJ2-3; 8 bases fit TRBD1. Germline V gene sequence: CDR1 KGHSH, CDR2 LQKENI. With V trimmed by 2 bases and J by 2 bases, 3 bases remained unmatched. CDR3 length equals 15 residues. As DNA, the CDR3 is TGTGCCAGCTCACCAGACAGGGGAGTCACAGATACGCAGTATTTT. Protein sequence: CASSPDRGVTDTQYF.

The chain couples TRBV7-6 to TRBJ1-6; no reliable D call. This CDR3 is built from 16 residues. Germline CDR1 and CDR2: SGHVS and FNYEAQ. The V end was cut by 3 bases, the J end by 5 bases, with 14 bases between. CDR3 region: CASSLGWVRNNSPLHF. CDR3 coding DNA: TGTGCCAGCAGCTTGGGGTGGGTAAGGAATAATTCACCCCTCCACTTT.

Relative to its sample, this clone is large (0.1 to 1%). V usage is TRBV6-8 and J usage is TRBJ2-7; D unclear. The CDR3 consists of 12 residues. Germline CDR1 and CDR2: MNHGY and SAAAGT. The V end was cut by 8 bases, the J end by 6 bases, with 14 bases between. CDR3 DNA sequence: TGTGCCAGCGCCTCTAGGCGTCTCGAGCAGTACTTC. Its protein is CASASRRLEQYF.

This clone has just a few counts. The chain carries TRBV7-1 and TRBJ1-6; D gene uncertain. TRBV7-1 counts as an open reading frame of uncertain function. CDR3 size: 13 residues. Trimming took off 5 bases at V and 4 bases at J, with 6 bases between the two ends. The CDR3 DNA sequence: TGTGCCAGCAGCCAAGTATATAATTCACCCCTCCACTTT. Translation: CASSQVYNSPLHF.

Relative to its sample, this clone is large. The V and J genes are TRBV11-3 and TRBJ2-1; 13 bases align to TRBD2. This CDR3 has 16 residues. Per germline, CDR1 SGHNT and CDR2 YENEEA. With 4 bases clipped from V and 6 bases from J, the junction kept 6 bases outside the gene matches. The CDR3 sequence: CASSSGGLAGINEQFF. CDR3 coding DNA: TGTGCCAGCAGCTCGGGGGGACTAGCGGGGATCAATGAGCAGTTCTTC.

CDR3 amino acids: CAWSVGGDATQYF. The CDR3 nucleotides read TGTGCCTGGAGTGTAGGCGGGGACGCGACCCAGTACTTC. The chain combines TRBV30 with TRBJ2-5; D is possibly TRBD2 (6 bases). This CDR3 region has 13 residues. V was cut by 0 bases and J by 7 bases, with 12 bases left in between. Germline CDR1 GTSNPN, CDR2 SVGIG (reference sequence).

This clone was picked up a small number of times. This rearrangement joins TRBV6-4 to TRBJ1-5; possibly TRBD1 for D (6 bases). V was clipped by 3 bases and J by 3 bases, with 12 bases between them. This CDR3 is built from 15 residues. Germline V gene sequence: CDR1 MRHNA, CDR2 SNTAGT. CDR3 bases: TGTGCCAGCAGTGAAAGGGGGGGGGACAATCAGCCCCAGCATTTT. This translates into CASSERGGDNQPQHF.

This clone was counted a few times. The chain joins TRBV9 to TRBJ2-1; 9 bases match TRBD2. With V trimmed by 5 bases and J by 8 bases, 11 bases remained unmatched. Germline assignment: CDR1 SGDLS and CDR2 YYNGEE. This CDR3 has 15 amino acids. Here the CDR3 DNA reads TGTGCCAGCAGTGAAGATAGCGGGGGTCGATATGAGCAGTTCTTC. Translated: CASSEDSGGRYEQFF.

The sample holds a few counts of this clone. The chain uses TRBV30 and TRBJ2-1; 9 bases fit TRBD2. Germline CDR1 is GTSNPN and CDR2 is SVGIG (reference sequence). The CDR3 extends over 17 amino acids. V was clipped by 3 bases and J by 5 bases; unmatched bases: 14. CDR3 residues: CAWRREVAGAINNEQFF. For the CDR3, the DNA is TGTGCCTGGAGAAGGGAGGTAGCGGGGGCCATCAACAATGAGCAGTTCTTC.

By its share, this clone is hyperexpanded. The chain uses TRBV6-8 and TRBJ2-1; 8 bases fit TRBD1. CDR1 MNHGY and CDR2 SAAAGT come from the germline V gene. This CDR3 is 15 amino acids long. V shed 10 bases and J 5 bases; nucleotides not matched to a gene: 13. For the CDR3, the DNA is TGTGCCATCGGGGAAGAGACAGGGGAGAACAATGAGCAGTTCTTC. It specifies CAIGEETGENNEQFF.

In its sample, this clone is medium-sized (0.01 to 0.1%). The chain uses TRBV9 and TRBJ2-7, with D perhaps TRBD2 (6 bases). V was clipped by 0 bases and J by 1 base, with 8 bases between them. CDR1 and CDR2 (germline): SGDLS, YYNGEE. The CDR3 loop spans 14 amino acids. The DNA for the CDR3 is TGTGCCAGCAGCGTAGATGCGGGGTCCTACGAGCAGTACTTC. Amino acids: CASSVDAGSYEQYF. The full variable domain, rest sourced from reference TRBV9 and TRBJ2-7, is DSGVTQTPKHLITATGQRVTLRCSPRSGDLSVYWYQQSLDQGLQFLIQYYNGEERAKGNILERFSAQQFPDLHSELNLSSLELGDSALYFCASSVDAGSYEQYFGPGTRLTVT.

The CDR3 loop reads CASSPDREYGYTF. In DNA form, the CDR3 reads TGTGCCAGCTCACCAGACAGGGAGTATGGCTACACCTTC. V usage is TRBV18 and J usage is TRBJ1-2, with TRBD1 identical over 7 bases. Germline assignment: CDR1 KGHSH and CDR2 LQKENI. J gave up 5 bases and V 2 bases, and 2 bases lay outside the gene matches. The CDR3 runs 13 residues.

V is TRBV5-1 and J is TRBJ2-1, with 13 positions matching TRBD2. The CDR3 is 16 residues long. V shed 2 bases and J 2 bases; nucleotides not matched to a gene: 1. The germline CDR1 and CDR2 sequences are SGHRS and YFSETQ. The CDR3 nucleotides read TGCGCCAGCAGCTTCACTAGCGGGGGGGCCTACAATGAGCAGTTCTTC. Its translation is CASSFTSGGAYNEQFF.

V and J are TRBV15 and TRBJ2-2; 8 positions match TRBD1. Germline V gene sequence: CDR1 LNHNV, CDR2 YYDKDF (reference sequence). J was trimmed by 7 bases and V by 5 bases; bases with no gene match: 6. There are 14 residues in the CDR3. The CDR3 region is CATSGLQGGGELFF. In DNA form, the CDR3 reads TGTGCCACCAGCGGTTTACAGGGGGGCGGGGAGCTGTTTTTT.

This rearrangement joins TRBV5-1 to TRBJ1-1; D is ambiguous. CDR1 and CDR2 from the germline V gene are SGHRS and YFSETQ. Trimming shortened V by 0 bases and J by 0 bases, and 6 bases separated the two germline ends. The CDR3 consists of 14 residues. The CDR3 protein is CASSLGRLNTEAFF. CDR3 nucleotides: TGCGCCAGCAGCTTGGGAAGACTGAACACTGAAGCTTTCTTT. Based on the CDR3 plus reference TRBV5-1 and TRBJ1-1, the full variable domain is KAGVTQTPRYLIKTRGQQVTLSCSPISGHRSVSWYQQTPGQGLQFLFEYFSETQRNKGNFPGRFSGRQFSNSRSEMNVSTLELGDSALYLCASSLGRLNTEAFFGQGTRLTVV.

This clone qualifies as medium-sized. The V call is TRBV6-8, the J call TRBJ2-1; 10 bases agree with TRBD1. Germline assignment: CDR1 MNHGY and CDR2 SAAAGT. V shed 1 base, J shed 0 bases, and the junction held 3 bases outside the gene matches. The CDR3 has 17 amino acids. CDR3 amino acids: CASSYWDRGSSYNEQFF. CDR3 DNA sequence: TGTGCCAGCAGTTACTGGGACAGGGGAAGCTCCTACAATGAGCAGTTCTTC.